This note documents a single TCR beta chain sequence. The antigen is undetermined. The data originate from a study of response to subunit inactivated influenza vaccine. Germline V gene lookup returns CDR1 SGHTA and CDR2 FQGNSA. With 3 bases clipped from V and 3 bases from J, the junction kept 8 bases outside the gene matches. CDR3 size: 15 residues. General study points: The authors suggested that every seasonal influenza vaccination recruits few new T cells.

Using its own MiXCR run on the RT-PCR reads, TCRdb lists one record per CDR3 protein. The table has some 190,000 distinct CDR3 sequences, approximately 15% seen once. The TCR was taken from a man aged 45-65 years who received an inactivated influenza vaccine. Specimen: CD8+ T cells sorted from PBMCs, collected about 5 days after vaccination. V usage is TRBV7-2 and J usage is TRBJ2-7; 7 bases are shared with TRBD2. As DNA, the CDR3 is TGTGCCAGCAGCTTGGGAAGCGGGGCAGGCTACGAGCAGTACTTC. Its protein product is CASSLGSGAGYEQYF. Full variable domain (outside the CDR3, taken from reference TRBV7-2 and TRBJ2-7): GAGVSQSPSNKVTEKGKDVELRCDPISGHTALYWYRQSLGQGLEFLIYFQGNSAPDKSGLPSDRFSAERTGGSVSTLTIQRTQQEDSAVYLCASSLGSGAGYEQYFGPGTRLTVT.